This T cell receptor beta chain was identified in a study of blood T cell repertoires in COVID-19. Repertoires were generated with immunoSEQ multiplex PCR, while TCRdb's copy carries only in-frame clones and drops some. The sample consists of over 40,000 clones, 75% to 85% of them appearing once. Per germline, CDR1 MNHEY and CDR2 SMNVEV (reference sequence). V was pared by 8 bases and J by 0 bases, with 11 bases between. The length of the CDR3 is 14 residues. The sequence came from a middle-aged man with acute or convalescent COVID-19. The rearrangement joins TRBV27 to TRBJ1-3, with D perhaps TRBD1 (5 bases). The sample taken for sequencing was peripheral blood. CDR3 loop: CASGRGSSGNTIYF. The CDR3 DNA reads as TGTGCCAGCGGTAGGGGCAGCTCTGGAAACACCATATATTTT.